These 6 T cell receptor beta chains share one sample of origin, sequenced in a study of T cell responses to AZD1222 COVID-19 vaccine. Generated by immunoSEQ multiplex PCR, the TCRdb table keeps only in-frame clones and is missing some. The sample shows under 150,000 clones, 91% of them seen only once. The sequencing here drew on peripheral blood, taken 28 days after the second AZD1222 dose. These receptors were collected from an adult who received the AZD1222 COVID-19 vaccine.

In its sample, this clone was seen once. This chain connects TRBV7-2 to TRBJ1-4; D is uncertain. CDR3 length: 18 amino acids. Germline V gene sequence: CDR1 SGHTA, CDR2 FQGNSA. V was pared by 2 bases and J by 0 bases, with 16 bases between. As DNA, the CDR3 is TGTGCCAGCAGCTTAAGGCTCCTAGACCCTGCAACTAATGAAAAACTGTTTTTT. Translated, it gives CASSLRLLDPATNEKLFF.

This chain connects TRBV30 to TRBJ2-3; TRBD2 might be the D (5 bases). Trimming took off 1 base at V and 6 bases at J, with 14 bases between the two ends. Per germline, CDR1 GTSNPN and CDR2 SVGIG (reference sequence). This CDR3 is built from 14 residues. The CDR3 nucleotides read TGTGCCTGGAGTGGGGCTAGCCTGCAGGATACGCAGTATTTT. Residues: CAWSGASLQDTQYF.

CDR3 sequence (DNA): TGTGCCAGCAGCTTATTCTCGACTAGTGGCTACACCTTC. Translated: CASSLFSTSGYTF. The chain combines TRBV7-6 with TRBJ1-2, with D uncertain. Trimming pared 2 bases from V and 7 bases from J, leaving 11 bases between. Germline V gene data show CDR1 as SGHVS and CDR2 as FNYEAQ. There are 13 residues in the CDR3. Full variable domain (outside the CDR3, taken from reference TRBV7-6 and TRBJ1-2): GAGVSQSPRYKVTKRGQDVALRCDPISGHVSLYWYRQALGQGPEFLTYFNYEAQQDKSGLPNDRFSAERPEGSISTLTIQRTEQRDSAMYRCASSLFSTSGYTFGSGTRLTVV.

The V gene is TRBV2, the J gene TRBJ1-2; no definite D call. Germline CDR1 SNHLY, CDR2 FYNNEI. Trimming took 6 bases from V and 8 from J, leaving 16 bases between them. The CDR3 has 13 amino acids. CDR3 in amino acids: CASRPGPGGGYTF. For the CDR3, the DNA is TGTGCCAGCAGACCTGGACCGGGCGGGGGCTACACCTTC. Based on the CDR3 plus reference TRBV2 and TRBJ1-2, the full variable domain is EPEVTQTPSHQVTQMGQEVILRCVPISNHLYFYWYRQILGQKVEFLVSFYNNEISEKSEIFDDQFSVERPDGSNFTLKIRSTKLEDSAMYFCASRPGPGGGYTFGSGTRLTVV.

The chain links TRBV15 to TRBJ2-3; 9 bases are a match to TRBD2. The germline V gene has CDR1 LNHNV and CDR2 YYDKDF (reference sequence). The CDR3 loop spans 18 amino acids. The V gene end was trimmed by 1 base and the J gene end by 4 bases; junction bases not matched to a gene: 12. The chain's CDR3 is CATSRGLLAGVSPDTQYF. The CDR3, as DNA: TGTGCCACCAGCAGAGGCCTCTTAGCGGGAGTGTCGCCAGATACGCAGTATTTT. The variable domain in full, completed from reference TRBV15 and TRBJ2-3, reads DAMVIQNPRYQVTQFGKPVTLSCSQTLNHNVMYWYQQKSSQAPKLLFHYYDKDFNNEADTPDNFQSRRPNTSFCFLDIRSPGLGDTAMYLCATSRGLLAGVSPDTQYFGPGTRLTVL.

The chain combines TRBV6-5 with TRBJ2-2; 9 bases line up with TRBD1. Trimming cost V 10 bases and J 6 bases; bases outside gene matches: 12. The germline V gene encodes CDR1 MNHEY and CDR2 SVGAGI. There are 15 residues in the CDR3. CDR3 in amino acids: CATAGQGTMAGELFF. The CDR3, as DNA: TGTGCCACAGCGGGACAGGGTACCATGGCCGGGGAGCTGTTTTTT.